This T cell receptor beta chain came from a study of cytomegalovirus exposure and HLA in healthy donors. Broader study findings: A later analysis linked a missense DCLRE1C variant to TCR beta V- and J-gene trimming. Compared with the roughly 670-donor mean, an Asian-associated ancestry cluster reportedly had fewer N-insertions, according to a later analysis. Later analysis suggested most CMV-associated TCR beta chains were HLA-restricted.

The ends were cut back, 1 base at V and 6 bases at J, with 8 bases in the middle. Per the germline V gene, CDR1 is MGHRA and CDR2 is YSYEKL. This CDR3 has 13 amino acids. As to this clone: Its target is unknown.

The PCR was carried out with 60 Vbeta primers and 13 Jbeta primers. TCRdb's table, derived via immunoSEQ multiplex PCR, lists solely in-frame clones and lacks some. This sample's clone table lists approximately 130,000 clones. This sequence joins TRBV4-1 and TRBJ2-3; maybe TRBD1 (5 bases). This receptor was identified in a woman aged 55-69 years in good health and CMV-seronegative. Sequenced sample: PBMCs. In DNA, the CDR3 is TGCGCCAGCAGCCAAGCAGGGAAGGATACGCAGTATTTT. Its translation is CASSQAGKDTQYF.